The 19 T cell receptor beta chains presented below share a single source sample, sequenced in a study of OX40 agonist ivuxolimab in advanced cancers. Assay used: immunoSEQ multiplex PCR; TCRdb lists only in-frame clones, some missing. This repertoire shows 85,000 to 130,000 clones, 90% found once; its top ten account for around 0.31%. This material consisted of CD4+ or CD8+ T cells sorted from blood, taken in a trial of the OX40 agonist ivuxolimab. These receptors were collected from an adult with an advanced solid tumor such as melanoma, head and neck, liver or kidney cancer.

This chain's CDR3 is CSAGGDSYNEQFF. CDR3 DNA sequence: TGCAGCGCTGGGGGGGACTCCTACAATGAGCAGTTCTTC. This chain connects TRBV29-1 to TRBJ2-1; 7 bases line up with TRBD2. V was clipped by 7 bases and J by 0 bases; unmatched bases: 3. Germline V lookup: CDR1 SQVTM, CDR2 ANQGSEA. The CDR3 loop spans 13 amino acids.

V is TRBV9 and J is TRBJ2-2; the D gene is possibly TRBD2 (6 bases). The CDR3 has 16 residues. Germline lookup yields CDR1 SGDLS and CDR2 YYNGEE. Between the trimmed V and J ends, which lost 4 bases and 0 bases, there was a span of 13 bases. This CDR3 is CASSPSGRSNTGELFF. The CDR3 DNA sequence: TGTGCCAGCAGCCCCTCGGGGAGGTCGAACACCGGGGAGCTGTTTTTT.

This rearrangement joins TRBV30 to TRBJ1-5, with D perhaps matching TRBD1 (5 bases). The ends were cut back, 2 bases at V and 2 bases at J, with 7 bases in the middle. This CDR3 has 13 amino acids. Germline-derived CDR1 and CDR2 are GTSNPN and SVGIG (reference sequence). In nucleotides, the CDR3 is TGTGCCTGGAGTCTGGGGGGCAATCAGCCCCAGCATTTT. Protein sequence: CAWSLGGNQPQHF.

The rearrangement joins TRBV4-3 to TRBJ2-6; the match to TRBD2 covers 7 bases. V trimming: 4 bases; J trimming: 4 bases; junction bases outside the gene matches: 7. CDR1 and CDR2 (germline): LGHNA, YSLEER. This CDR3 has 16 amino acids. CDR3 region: CASSRQAGVGANVLTF. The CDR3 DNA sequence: TGCGCCAGCAGCCGCCAGGCGGGAGTCGGGGCCAACGTCCTGACTTTC.

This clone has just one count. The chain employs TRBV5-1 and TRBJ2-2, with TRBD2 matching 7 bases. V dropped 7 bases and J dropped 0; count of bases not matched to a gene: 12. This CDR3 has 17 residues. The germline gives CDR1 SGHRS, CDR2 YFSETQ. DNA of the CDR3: TGCGCCAGCGCCTGGGGCCCTAGCGGAGCGAACACCGGGGAGCTGTTTTTT. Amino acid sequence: CASAWGPSGANTGELFF.

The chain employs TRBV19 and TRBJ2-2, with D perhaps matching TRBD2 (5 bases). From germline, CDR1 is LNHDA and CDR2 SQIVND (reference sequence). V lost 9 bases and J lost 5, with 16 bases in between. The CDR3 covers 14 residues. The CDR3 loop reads CASKVFSGTGELFF. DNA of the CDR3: TGTGCCAGCAAGGTTTTCTCGGGGACCGGGGAGCTGTTTTTT.

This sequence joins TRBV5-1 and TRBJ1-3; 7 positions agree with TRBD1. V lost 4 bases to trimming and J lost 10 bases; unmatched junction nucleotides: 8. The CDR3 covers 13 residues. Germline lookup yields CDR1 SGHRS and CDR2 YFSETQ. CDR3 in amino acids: CASSPGEQGTIYF. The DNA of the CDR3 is TGCGCCAGCAGCCCCGGGGAACAGGGGACCATATATTTT.

This CDR3 is CASSWGVSGRDEKLFF. The CDR3 coding sequence is TGCGCCAGCAGCTGGGGGGTGAGTGGACGAGATGAAAAACTGTTTTTT. The genes are TRBV5-1 and TRBJ1-4; a weak D match, TRBD1 (5 bases). Germline V gives CDR1 SGHRS, CDR2 YFSETQ. V was clipped by 3 bases and J by 6 bases, with 18 bases between them. CDR3 size: 16 residues.

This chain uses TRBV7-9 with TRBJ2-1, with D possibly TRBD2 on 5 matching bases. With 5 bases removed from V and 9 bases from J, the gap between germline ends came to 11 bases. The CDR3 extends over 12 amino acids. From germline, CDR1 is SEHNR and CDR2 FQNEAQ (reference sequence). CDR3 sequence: CASSPGRGEQFF. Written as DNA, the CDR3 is TGTGCCAGCAGCCCCGGACGGGGTGAGCAGTTCTTC.

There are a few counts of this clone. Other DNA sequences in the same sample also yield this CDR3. The chain's CDR3 is CASRPQGDTQYF. DNA of the CDR3: TGCGCCAGCAGACCTCAGGGAGATACGCAGTATTTT. This chain joins TRBV5-1 and TRBJ2-3, with D maybe TRBD1 (5 bases). Trimming left V 5 bases short and J 5 bases short, with 9 bases between. Looked up from germline, CDR1 is SGHRS and CDR2 is YFSETQ. The CDR3 covers 12 residues.

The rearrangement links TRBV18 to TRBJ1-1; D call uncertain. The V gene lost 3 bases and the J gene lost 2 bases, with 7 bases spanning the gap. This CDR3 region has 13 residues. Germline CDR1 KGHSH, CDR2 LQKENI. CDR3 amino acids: CASSPQKNTEAFF. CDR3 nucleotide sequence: TGTGCCAGCTCACCGCAGAAAAACACTGAAGCTTTCTTT.

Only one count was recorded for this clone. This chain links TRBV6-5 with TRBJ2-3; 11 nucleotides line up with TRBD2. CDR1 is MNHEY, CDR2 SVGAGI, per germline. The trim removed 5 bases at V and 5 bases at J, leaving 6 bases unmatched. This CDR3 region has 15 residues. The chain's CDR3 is CASSPGLAGLDTQYF. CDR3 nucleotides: TGTGCCAGCAGTCCCGGACTAGCGGGCCTAGATACGCAGTATTTT.

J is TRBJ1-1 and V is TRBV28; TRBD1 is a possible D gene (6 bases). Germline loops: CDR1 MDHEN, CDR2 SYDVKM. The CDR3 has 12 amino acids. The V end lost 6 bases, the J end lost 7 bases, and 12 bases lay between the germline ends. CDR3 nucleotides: TGTGCCAGCAGCCAGGGGCTTTATGAAGCTTTCTTT. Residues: CASSQGLYEAFF.

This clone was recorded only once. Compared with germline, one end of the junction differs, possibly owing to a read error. The CDR3 spells CASSEGPARRF. CDR3 DNA sequence: TGCGCCAGCAGCGAAGGACCCGCCCGGCGCTTC. The rearrangement uses TRBV5-1 and TRBJ1-2; D remains ambiguous. Germline CDR1 is SGHRS and CDR2 is YFSETQ. The CDR3 has 11 amino acids.

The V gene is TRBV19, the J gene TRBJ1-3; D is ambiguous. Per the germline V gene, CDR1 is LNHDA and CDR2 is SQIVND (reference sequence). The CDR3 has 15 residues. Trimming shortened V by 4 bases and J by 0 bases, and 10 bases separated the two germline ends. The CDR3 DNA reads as TGTGCCAGTAGTAGAGGACCGAACTCTGGAAACACCATATATTTT. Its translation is CASSRGPNSGNTIYF.

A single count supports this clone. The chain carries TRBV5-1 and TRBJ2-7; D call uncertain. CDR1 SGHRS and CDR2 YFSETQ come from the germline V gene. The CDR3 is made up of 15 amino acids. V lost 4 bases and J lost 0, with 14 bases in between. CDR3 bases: TGCGCCAGCAGCCCGACGTCCCAAGCCTCCTACGAGCAGTACTTC. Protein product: CASSPTSQASYEQYF.

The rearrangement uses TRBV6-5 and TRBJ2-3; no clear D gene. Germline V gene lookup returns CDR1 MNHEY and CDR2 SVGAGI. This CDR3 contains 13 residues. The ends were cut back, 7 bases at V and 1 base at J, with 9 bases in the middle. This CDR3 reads CASIMPGTDTQYF. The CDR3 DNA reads TGTGCCAGCATCATGCCGGGCACAGATACGCAGTATTTT.

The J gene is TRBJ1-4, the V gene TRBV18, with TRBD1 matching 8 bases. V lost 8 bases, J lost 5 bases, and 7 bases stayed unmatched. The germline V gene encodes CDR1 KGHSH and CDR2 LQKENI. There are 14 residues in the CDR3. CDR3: CASQPGQANEKLFF. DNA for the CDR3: TGTGCCAGCCAGCCGGGACAGGCAAATGAAAAACTGTTTTTT. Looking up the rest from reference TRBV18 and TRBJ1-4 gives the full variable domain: NAGVMQNPRHLVRRRGQEARLRCSPMKGHSHVYWYRQLPEEGLKFMVYLQKENIIDESGMPKERFSAEFPKEGPSILRIQQVVRGDSAAYFCASQPGQANEKLFFGSGTQLSVL.

The CDR3 DNA sequence: TGTGCCAGCAGAGGGGGTCTAAGTATAGCCTACGAGCAGTACTTC. It is translated as CASRGGLSIAYEQYF. This chain connects TRBV11-2 to TRBJ2-7; tentatively, D is TRBD1 (6 bases). The CDR3 totals 15 residues. Trimming left V 6 bases short and J 2 bases short, with 17 bases between. Germline-derived CDR1 and CDR2 are SGHAT and FQNNGV.